These 17 T cell receptor beta chains came from one sample sequenced in a study of cytomegalovirus exposure and HLA in healthy donors. 60 Vbeta and 13 Jbeta primers were used in PCR. Assay used: immunoSEQ multiplex PCR; TCRdb lists only in-frame clones, some missing. The sample shows fewer than 100,000 clones, 7.5% to 8.5% of them seen only once. The source material was PBMCs. These receptor sequences come from a man aged 50-60 years in good health and CMV-seronegative.

The chain has TRBV27 and TRBJ1-1, with a weak D call TRBD1 (6 bases). The CDR3 is 13 amino acids. Germline lookup yields CDR1 MNHEY and CDR2 SMNVEV (reference sequence). Trimming left V 8 bases short and J 0 bases short, with 10 bases between. The CDR3 loop reads CASVDRLNTEAFF. CDR3 DNA sequence: TGTGCCAGCGTAGACAGGCTGAACACTGAAGCTTTCTTT.

DNA for the CDR3: TGTGCCAGCAGCTTAGGGCAGTTCCACGAGCAGTACTTC. Residues: CASSLGQFHEQYF. This chain links TRBV7-9 with TRBJ2-7; no clear D gene. The CDR3 sequence is 13 residues long. V was pared by 1 base and J by 5 bases, with 9 bases between. Germline lookup yields CDR1 SEHNR and CDR2 FQNEAQ (reference sequence).

This sequence joins TRBV6-5 and TRBJ1-2; 12 positions agree with TRBD1. After removal of 5 bases from V and 8 bases from J, the junction contained 9 bases not matched to a gene. In germline, CDR1 is MNHEY, CDR2 SVGAGI. The CDR3 loop spans 15 amino acids. CDR3 nucleotide sequence: TGTGCCAGCAGTCCCCCCGGGACAGGGGGCGGGGGCTACACCTTC. It is translated as CASSPPGTGGGGYTF.

J is TRBJ2-7 and V is TRBV20-1; D gene unclear. The germline V gene encodes CDR1 DFQATT and CDR2 SNEGSKA (reference sequence). The CDR3 runs to 11 residues. V lost 6 bases, J lost 2 bases, and 8 bases lay in between. The CDR3 bases are TGCAGTGCCCGGTATGCCTACGAGCAGTACTTC. As protein: CSARYAYEQYF.

This chain joins TRBV28 and TRBJ1-5; D remains ambiguous. CDR1 is MDHEN and CDR2 is SYDVKM in the germline V gene. Trimming shortened V by 6 bases and J by 0 bases, and 12 bases separated the two germline ends. The CDR3 is made up of 15 amino acids. This CDR3 is CASRIRVNSNQPQHF. The CDR3, as DNA: TGTGCCAGCAGGATAAGAGTGAATAGCAATCAGCCCCAGCATTTT.

This clone has just a few counts. The chain combines TRBV4-1 with TRBJ1-3; unclear D gene. V was pared by 0 bases and J by 0 bases, with 12 bases between. The CDR3 covers 17 residues. Germline lookup yields CDR1 MGHRA and CDR2 YSYEKL. Here the CDR3 reads CASSQDTRESSGNTIYF. The CDR3, as DNA: TGCGCCAGCAGCCAAGATACCCGGGAGAGCTCTGGAAACACCATATATTTT.

This chain connects TRBV10-2 to TRBJ2-7, with unresolved D. The V end lost 6 bases, the J end lost 0 bases, and 12 bases lay between the germline ends. The germline V gene encodes CDR1 WSHSY and CDR2 SAAADI. The CDR3 has 14 residues. The CDR3: CASSQNSLSYEQYF. CDR3 nucleotides: TGCGCCAGCAGCCAAAACTCCCTCTCCTACGAGCAGTACTTC.

This clone has only a few counts. CDR3 loop: CASSLFGGTNTEAFF. For the CDR3, the DNA is TGTGCCAGCAGCTTATTCGGGGGGACGAACACTGAAGCTTTCTTT. V and J are TRBV11-2 and TRBJ1-1; TRBD1 is a possible D gene (5 bases). Trimming pared 2 bases from V and 1 base from J, leaving 11 bases between. The CDR3 loop spans 15 amino acids. Looked up from germline, CDR1 is SGHAT and CDR2 is FQNNGV. The full variable domain, completed using reference TRBV11-2 and TRBJ1-1, is EAGVAQSPRYKIIEKRQSVAFWCNPISGHATLYWYQQILGQGPKLLIQFQNNGVVDDSQLPKDRFSAERLKGVDSTLKIQPAKLEDSAVYLCASSLFGGTNTEAFFGQGTRLTVV.

V is TRBV6-5 and J is TRBJ1-5, with TRBD1 as a possible D gene (5 bases). Germline CDR1 reads MNHEY; CDR2 reads SVGAGI. The V and J ends lost 0 bases and 14 bases respectively, with 14 bases between them. The CDR3 contains 13 residues. Written as DNA, the CDR3 is TGTGCCAGCAGTTACTCGGATAGGGGCCGGAAGCATTTT. Protein: CASSYSDRGRKHF.

This clone has a handful of counts. The CDR3 spells CASEGGTEAFF. The CDR3 DNA is TGTGCCAGCGAAGGAGGCACTGAAGCTTTCTTT. The chain combines TRBV7-9 with TRBJ1-1; D gene uncertain. The CDR3 spans 11 residues. The V and J ends lost 8 bases and 4 bases respectively, with 8 bases between them. Per the germline V gene, CDR1 is SEHNR and CDR2 is FQNEAQ (reference sequence).

This clone has a handful of counts. The chain couples TRBV10-2 to TRBJ2-2; 11 bases are shared with TRBD2. Germline lookup yields CDR1 WSHSY and CDR2 SAAADI. The CDR3 runs to 15 residues. V lost 6 bases, J lost 3 bases, and 3 bases stayed unmatched. The CDR3 coding sequence is TGCGCCAGCAGAATTAGCGGGGGGGACACCGGGGAGCTGTTTTTT. Residues: CASRISGGDTGELFF.

This clone showed up just a few times. This rearrangement joins TRBV4-1 to TRBJ2-5; D not certain. This CDR3 comprises 14 residues. Trimming shortened V by 4 bases and J by 5 bases, and 14 bases separated the two germline ends. Germline V gene lookup returns CDR1 MGHRA and CDR2 YSYEKL. Here the CDR3 DNA reads TGCGCCAGCAGCCCCTCTCCCTCGGAGGAGACCCAGTACTTC. Its translation: CASSPSPSEETQYF.

This chain links TRBV28 with TRBJ2-7; D is undetermined. The germline V gene encodes CDR1 MDHEN and CDR2 SYDVKM. V lost 1 base, J lost 2 bases, and 9 bases lay in between. The CDR3 sequence is 14 residues long. CDR3: CASSLSAPAYEQYF. CDR3 sequence (DNA): TGTGCCAGCAGTTTATCTGCCCCGGCCTACGAGCAGTACTTC. The entire variable domain, with the rest obtained from reference TRBV28 and TRBJ2-7, is as follows: DVKVTQSSRYLVKRTGEKVFLECVQDMDHENMFWYRQDPGLGLRLIYFSYDVKMKEKGDIPEGYSVSREKKERFSLILESASTNQTSMYLCASSLSAPAYEQYFGPGTRLTVT.

The chain carries TRBV5-4 and TRBJ2-3, with a weak D call TRBD2 (6 bases). V shed 4 bases and J shed 11 bases, with 14 bases lying between them. The CDR3 length is 12 residues. Germline V gene data show CDR1 as SGHNT and CDR2 as YYREEE (reference sequence). This CDR3 is CASSPPMGGQYF. CDR3 nucleotide sequence: TGTGCCAGCAGCCCACCCATGGGGGGGCAGTATTTT.

A few counts support this clone. V usage is TRBV5-1 and J usage is TRBJ1-6; 9 positions match TRBD1. CDR3 length: 17 amino acids. Germline V gene sequence: CDR1 SGHRS, CDR2 YFSETQ. The trim removed 4 bases at V and 6 bases at J, leaving 11 bases unmatched. DNA for the CDR3: TGCGCCAGCAGCAGGGACAGGGAGGTTTATGGTAATTCACCCCTCCACTTT. It yields the protein CASSRDREVYGNSPLHF.

The chain combines TRBV11-2 with TRBJ2-2; D call uncertain. Looked up from germline, CDR1 is SGHAT and CDR2 is FQNNGV. This CDR3 region has 13 residues. The V gene lost 5 bases and the J gene lost 6 bases, with 10 bases spanning the gap. The CDR3 sequence is CASSSSGPGELFF. DNA for the CDR3: TGTGCCAGCAGCAGTAGTGGGCCCGGGGAGCTGTTTTTT.

The rearrangement links TRBV7-2 to TRBJ2-7; 11 bases line up with TRBD2. Trimming removed 6 bases from V and 2 bases from J; junction bases left unmatched: 6. CDR1 is SGHTA, CDR2 FQGNSA, per germline. CDR3 length: 15 amino acids. The CDR3 sequence: CASSSGLAGAYEQYF. The CDR3 DNA sequence: TGTGCCAGCAGTTCCGGACTAGCGGGCGCCTACGAGCAGTACTTC. Filled out from reference TRBV7-2 and TRBJ2-7, the complete variable domain reads GAGVSQSPSNKVTEKGKDVELRCDPISGHTALYWYRQSLGQGLEFLIYFQGNSAPDKSGLPSDRFSAERTGGSVSTLTIQRTQQEDSAVYLCASSSGLAGAYEQYFGPGTRLTVT.